What follows is one TCR beta chain and its context. Its antigen remains unknown. These data come from a study of long-term antiretroviral therapy in people with HIV. Study context: The earliest specimens came about a decade ahead of the 2015 immediate-ART recommendation. Study-level points and caveats: Before ART, certain clones expanded, and these dominated the repertoire at all time points.

Germline V gene data show CDR1 as SGHRS and CDR2 as YFSETQ. The V gene lost 5 bases and the J gene lost 9 bases, with 15 bases spanning the gap. CDR3 length equals 13 residues. Running of the v3.0 immunoSEQ assay took place at survey level. The data were produced by immunoSEQ multiplex PCR, yet TCRdb's version contains in-frame clones alone and is incomplete. The sample lists approximately 35,000 clones; around 80% were seen once. Sequences were derived from unsorted PBMCs, sampled 3.1 years after starting antiretroviral therapy. The V gene is TRBV5-1, the J gene TRBJ2-1; D may correspond to TRBD1 or TRBD2 (5 bases each). This TCR was recovered from a woman aged 50 to 65 with HIV. The CDR3 bases are TGCGCCAGCAGTAGAGGGGAAATGATTGAGCAGTTCTTC. This translates into CASSRGEMIEQFF.